A selection of T cell receptor beta chains follows, all from one sample in a study of cytomegalovirus exposure and HLA in healthy donors. Produced via immunoSEQ multiplex PCR; TCRdb's table is partial and in-frame only. Here the sample spans about 82,000 clones, approximately 60% being singletons. The source material was PBMCs. These TCRs come from a woman aged 45-60 years in good health and CMV-seropositive. The CDR3 runs from the conserved cysteine through the conserved F or W. Fields, in order: V gene, J gene, clone size, CDR3 length, D gene, CDR3 DNA, CDR3 protein. The D gene is left open where the match is weak. Clone size is stated in some rows and not others, as once, few, many or a class when expanded.

TRBV6-5	TRBJ2-7	-	15	-	TGTGCCAGCAGTTACAGGGGGAAGGGCTCCCACGAGCAGTACTTC	CASSYRGKGSHEQYF
TRBV28	TRBJ2-3	-	16	-	TGTGCCAGCAGTTGGTCCGGGACAAGGGCCACAGATACGCAGTATTTT	CASSWSGTRATDTQYF
TRBV4-2	TRBJ1-2	-	17	-	TGTGCCAGCAGCCTGGGGGGGGGCGGGCGGGATAACTATGGCTACACCTTC	CASSLGGGGRDNYGYTF
TRBV27	TRBJ2-7	-	14	TRBD2	TGTGCCAGCCTCGGACTAGCGGGATCCTACGAGCAGTACTTC	CASLGLAGSYEQYF
TRBV29-1	TRBJ1-2	-	13	TRBD1	TGCAGCGTCACCGGGACAGGGTACGGTGGCTACACCTTC	CSVTGTGYGGYTF
TRBV29-1	TRBJ2-7	few	14	TRBD2	TGCAGCGTGGGCCCCGGGGGGGGAAGATACGAGCAGTACTTC	CSVGPGGGRYEQYF
TRBV6-5	TRBJ2-7	-	14	TRBD1	TGTGCCACCTTTCTACCCGGGACAGGGGACGAGCAGTACTTC	CATFLPGTGDEQYF
TRBV10-1	TRBJ2-2	-	16	TRBD1	TGCGCCAGCACTCGACAAGGGGGCGCGTTCCCCGGGGAGCTGTTTTTT	CASTRQGGAFPGELFF
TRBV19	TRBJ2-7	-	13	-	TGTGCCAGTAGTACCGGAGACTCCTACGAGCAGTACTTC	CASSTGDSYEQYF
TRBV13	TRBJ1-4	-	16	-	TGTGCCAGCAGCACCCGGACAGACGCAACTAATGAAAAACTGTTTTTT	CASSTRTDATNEKLFF
TRBV4-1	TRBJ1-1	-	14	TRBD1	TGCGCCAGCAGCCAAGTCGACAGGGGAGGCGAAGCTTTCTTT	CASSQVDRGGEAFF
TRBV19	TRBJ2-7	-	15	TRBD1	TGTGCCAGTAGCAAAATTAAGCAGGGGGTCCACGAGCAGTACTTC	CASSKIKQGVHEQYF
TRBV5-1	TRBJ2-2	-	14	-	TGCGCCACCAAGGAGGATGCGAACACCGGGGAGCTGTTTTTT	CATKEDANTGELFF
TRBV13	TRBJ2-3	-	17	TRBD2	TGTGCCAGCAGCTTCCGCCTAGCGGGGGGGCTTCGCGATACGCAGTATTTT	CASSFRLAGGLRDTQYF
TRBV7-8	TRBJ2-4	-	17	-	TGTGCCAGCAGCCCGAGTAGAACCACAGGAGCCAAAAACATTCAGTACTTC	CASSPSRTTGAKNIQYF
TRBV11-2	TRBJ1-2	-	14	-	TGTGCCAGCAGCTTAAAATCCGGGAGCGGGGGCTACACCTTC	CASSLKSGSGGYTF
TRBV30	TRBJ2-7	-	14	-	TGTGCCTGGAGTGGGACACCTAGCGCGTACGAGCAGTACTTC	CAWSGTPSAYEQYF
TRBV28	TRBJ2-5	-	15	TRBD2	TGTGCCAGCAGTTCTCGGACTAGCGGGGCTGAGACCCAGTACTTC	CASSSRTSGAETQYF
TRBV6-1	TRBJ1-5	-	13	-	TGTGCCAGCAGTGAGAGGGATTATCAGCCCCAGCATTTT	CASSERDYQPQHF
TRBV2	TRBJ2-2	-	18	TRBD2	TGTGCCAGCAGCCGGACTAGCGGGGGGGATACGAACACCGGGGAGCTGTTTTTT	CASSRTSGGDTNTGELFF
TRBV28	TRBJ2-5	-	15	-	TGTGCCAGCAGTTTATGGGGCAGCGGCCAAGAGACCCAGTACTTC	CASSLWGSGQETQYF
TRBV15	TRBJ2-1	-	17	TRBD2	TGTGCCACCAGCCGATTCCAAGGCGGGGGGCTTAGCAATGAGCAGTTCTTC	CATSRFQGGGLSNEQFF
TRBV6-1	TRBJ2-3	many	17	-	TGTGCCAGCAGTGAACCCGCGGGTGGGGCGGGGGCGGATACGCAGTATTTT	CASSEPAGGAGADTQYF
TRBV5-1	TRBJ1-1	-	15	TRBD1	TGCGCCAGCAGTTTTACAGGGGATAGAAACACTGAAGCTTTCTTT	CASSFTGDRNTEAFF
TRBV5-1	TRBJ1-2	-	15	TRBD1	TGCGCCAGCAGCACGCAATCGGGACAGGCTGGTGGCTACACCTTC	CASSTQSGQAGGYTF
TRBV2	TRBJ2-2	-	13	-	TGTGCCAGCAGGGAGGATGCCCCCGGGGAGCTGTTTTTT	CASREDAPGELFF
TRBV25-1	TRBJ1-1	-	12	-	TGTGCCAGTTCGGGGGGGTTTACTGAAGCTTTCTTT	CASSGGFTEAFF
TRBV19	TRBJ1-5	-	13	-	TGTGCCAGTAGCATGGGAGTCCGGCAGCCCCAGCATTTT	CASSMGVRQPQHF
TRBV29-1	TRBJ2-7	-	11	-	TGCAGCGCAGGACTCTCCTACGAGCAGTACTTC	CSAGLSYEQYF
TRBV7-2	TRBJ2-7	-	14	-	TGTGCCAGCAGCCCCCGCCGGATCACGGGAGAGCAGTACTTC	CASSPRRITGEQYF
TRBV7-8	TRBJ2-2	-	16	-	TGTGCCAGCAGCTTGCAGGGACTGTTCCCTCCCGGGGAGCTGTTTTTT	CASSLQGLFPPGELFF
TRBV7-2	TRBJ1-4	few	13	-	TGTGCCAGCAGGACGGACAGTAGGGAAAAACTGTTTTTT	CASRTDSREKLFF
TRBV6-6	TRBJ2-7	-	13	TRBD1	TGTGCCAGCAGCCCCGGGACAGTTCCCGAGCAGTACTTC	CASSPGTVPEQYF
TRBV5-4	TRBJ1-2	-	14	TRBD1	TGTGCCAGCAGCTTGGAATGGACAGGGAAGGGCTACACCTTC	CASSLEWTGKGYTF
TRBV9	TRBJ2-7	few	13	TRBD2	TGTGCCAGCAGCGATGGCGGGGGGTACGAGCAGTACTTC	CASSDGGGYEQYF
TRBV6-1	TRBJ1-1	few	15	TRBD1	TGTGCCAGCAGTGAAGTGGGGACAGGCAATGGGGAAGCTTTCTTT	CASSEVGTGNGEAFF
TRBV27	TRBJ2-5	-	12	-	TGTGCCAGCCGCGGGGTCCAAGAGACCCAGTACTTC	CASRGVQETQYF
TRBV6-5	TRBJ2-5	-	15	TRBD2	TGTGCCAGCAGTTACTCGGCGGGGGACCCAAGGGAGCAGTACTTC	CASSYSAGDPREQYF
TRBV28	TRBJ1-1	-	14	-	TGTGCCAGCATCTCGGGGCTGGGAGGGACTGAAGCTTTCTTT	CASISGLGGTEAFF
TRBV2	TRBJ2-5	-	10	-	TGTGCCAGCTACAGGGAGACCCAGTACTTC	CASYRETQYF
TRBV5-1	TRBJ2-3	-	14	TRBD2	TGCGCCAGCAACCAAGCGGGGGGGCCTGATACGCAGTATTTT	CASNQAGGPDTQYF
TRBV7-9	TRBJ1-5	-	12	-	TGTGCCAGCAGCCCCTTGAATCAGCCCCAGCATTTT	CASSPLNQPQHF
TRBV5-1	TRBJ2-1	once	14	-	TGCGCCAGCAGCTCCGGGACCTGGGGGGATGAGCAGTTCTTC	CASSSGTWGDEQFF
TRBV6-5	TRBJ1-5	-	15	TRBD1	TGTGCCAGCAGTACGGGGACAGGGTCGCATCAGCCCCAGCATTTT	CASSTGTGSHQPQHF
TRBV6-5	TRBJ2-2	-	14	-	TGTGCCAGCAGTTACTCGCTGATCACTGGGGAGCTGTTTTTT	CASSYSLITGELFF
TRBV28	TRBJ2-5	-	13	TRBD2	TGTGCCAGCACCCGGGGGGGGCAAGAGACCCAGTACTTC	CASTRGGQETQYF
TRBV19	TRBJ2-7	-	13	-	TGTGCCAGTAGGTCAGGGGAATCGTGGGAGCAGTACTTC	CASRSGESWEQYF
TRBV9	TRBJ2-7	-	14	-	TGTGCCAGCAGCGTAGGGGACACCCTCTACGAGCAGTACTTC	CASSVGDTLYEQYF
TRBV5-5	TRBJ1-5	once	14	TRBD1	TGTGCCAGCAGCCCCCGGGACAGGAATCAGCCCCAGCATTTT	CASSPRDRNQPQHF
TRBV9	TRBJ2-1	-	15	-	TGTGCCAGCAGCGTAGACGGGGGGCCCTACAATGAGCAGTTCTTC	CASSVDGGPYNEQFF
TRBV4-2	TRBJ2-3	few	14	TRBD2	TGTGCCAGCAGCCAACGAGCGGGGGAGGATACGCAGTATTTT	CASSQRAGEDTQYF
TRBV7-9	TRBJ1-1	-	14	-	TGTGCCAGCAAGCCGACAGTTTTTAACACTGAAGCTTTCTTT	CASKPTVFNTEAFF
TRBV7-8	TRBJ1-2	few	16	-	TGTGCCAGCAGCTTAGGAGCGTTCGAATTAAACTATGGCTACACCTTC	CASSLGAFELNYGYTF
TRBV5-6	TRBJ1-1	many	14	TRBD1	TGTGCCAGCAGCTGGGGAACAGGGGTCACTGAAGCTTTCTTT	CASSWGTGVTEAFF
TRBV30	TRBJ2-7	-	12	-	TGTGCCTGGAGCGTGGGAGGACCCGAGCAGTACTTC	CAWSVGGPEQYF